Sequencing of this TCR beta chain was carried out in a study of T cell clonotyping in hematopoietic cell transplantation (dated by TCRdb to the early 2020s). Notes on the research overall: Recipient samples taken before transplant were collected after cytoreduction. The study collected 135 blood samples from 35 to 40 consecutive transplant recipients and their related donors. Recruitment of patients was conducted between late 2015 and January 2017, and follow-up was continued until September 2020 or death.

Trimming costs V 0 bases and J 9 bases, and their ends lie 15 bases apart. Reading the germline V gene gives CDR1 MGHRA and CDR2 YSYEKL. Inclusive of the bounding cysteine and phenylalanine, the CDR3 is 16 residues long. The sequence is cut down to CDR3 DNA, 48 bases in frame from base 1. With the immunoSEQ assay, which is a bias-controlled multiplex PCR relying on V- and J-specific primers, TCR beta CDR3 regions were amplified from genomic DNA. In a second PCR step, the CDR3 amplicons were tagged with a proprietary barcode plus Illumina adapter sequences. An Illumina MiSeq instrument was used to sequence the CDR3 libraries. Under the source paper's analysis protocol: Export and quality control were handled in immunoSEQ Analyzer 3.0, while downstream analyses relied on R Bioconductor and Immunarch. Only productive rearrangements in the normalized downsampled data set went into calculating the repertoire metrics. Clonotypes larger than 5 templates in the normalized cohort were defined as pathologically expanded. The Inverse Simpson Index served as the measure of repertoire diversity. CMV-specificity analyses were carried out on the non-normalized data set to capture all clonotypes. TCRdb holds this immuneACCESS table with in-frame rearrangements only. Some clones are missing; in checked studies, unresolved V genes explain under half, and the rest has no known cause. That table gives V, J and clone size, and the DNA gave D and trimming. Recorded for this sample are approximately 80,000 clones; 96% of them occurred a single time. The top ten clonotypes cover roughly 1.8% of the sample.

Beyond this particular receptor, the publication reports: The sample size was limited, and CD4 and CD8 repertoire contributions could not be separated because cells were not sorted. Inverse Simpson Index values from donors and from recipients before transplant predicted broader TCR repertoire diversity after transplant. Only a small fraction of recipient repertoires overlapped donor repertoires, with over 95% appearing de novo at the given depth. A decrease in recipient TCR diversity was observed after transplant, and a progressive increase in pathologically expanded clonotypes was seen from day 30 to day 180.

Read against the paper, the sample's time point label means: recipient sample about 28 days before transplant, after cytoreduction. Blood from recipients was drawn roughly 28 days before transplant, then again at days 30, 100 and 180 after transplant. Nuclei Lysis Solution was used to extract genomic DNA from fresh or cryopreserved unfractionated peripheral blood mononuclear cells. About this clone: Its specific antigen is unknown. Base-call qualities are not available, and no considerably larger clone is one nucleotide away.

The source was peripheral blood mononuclear cells, collected before stem cell transplant. The TCR comes from a woman aged 45-65 years with acute myeloid leukemia. Some clones in this sample may be carry-over from other donors' samples. The V and J segments used are TRBV4-1 and TRBJ1-6, and possibly TRBD1, on 6 matching bases. The CDR3 region: CASSQDVGGAFSPLHF. The bases are TGCGCCAGCAGCCAAGATGTCGGGGGCGCTTTTTCACCCCTCCACTTT.